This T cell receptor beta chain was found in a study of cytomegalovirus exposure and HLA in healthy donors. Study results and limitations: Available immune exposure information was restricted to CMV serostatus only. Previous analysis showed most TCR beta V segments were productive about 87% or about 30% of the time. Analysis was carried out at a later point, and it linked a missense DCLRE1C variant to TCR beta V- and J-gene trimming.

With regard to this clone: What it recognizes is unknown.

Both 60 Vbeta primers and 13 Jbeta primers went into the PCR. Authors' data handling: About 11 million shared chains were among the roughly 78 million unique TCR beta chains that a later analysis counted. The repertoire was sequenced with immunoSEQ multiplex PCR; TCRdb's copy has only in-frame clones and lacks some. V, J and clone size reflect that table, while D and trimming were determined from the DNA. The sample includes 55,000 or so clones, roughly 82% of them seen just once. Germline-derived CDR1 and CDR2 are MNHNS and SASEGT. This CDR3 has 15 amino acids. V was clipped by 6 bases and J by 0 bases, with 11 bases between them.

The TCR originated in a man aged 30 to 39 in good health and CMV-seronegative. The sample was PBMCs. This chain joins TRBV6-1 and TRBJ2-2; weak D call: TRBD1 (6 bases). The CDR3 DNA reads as TGTGCCAGCAGGGTTTGGACAGCGAACACCGGGGAGCTGTTTTTT. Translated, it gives CASRVWTANTGELFF.